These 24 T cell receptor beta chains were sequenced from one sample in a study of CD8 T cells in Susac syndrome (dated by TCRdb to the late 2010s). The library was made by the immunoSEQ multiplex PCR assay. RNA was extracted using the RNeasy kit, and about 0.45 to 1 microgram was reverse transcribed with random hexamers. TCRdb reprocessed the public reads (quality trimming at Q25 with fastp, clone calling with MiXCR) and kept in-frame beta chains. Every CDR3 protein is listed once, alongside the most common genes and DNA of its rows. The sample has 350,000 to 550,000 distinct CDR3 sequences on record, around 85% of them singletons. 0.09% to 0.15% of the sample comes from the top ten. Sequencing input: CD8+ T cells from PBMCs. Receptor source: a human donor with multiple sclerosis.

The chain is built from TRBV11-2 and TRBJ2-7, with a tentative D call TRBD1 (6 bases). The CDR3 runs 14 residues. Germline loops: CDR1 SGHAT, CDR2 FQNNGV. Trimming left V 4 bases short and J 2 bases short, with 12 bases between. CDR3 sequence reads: CASSSRDKAYEQYF. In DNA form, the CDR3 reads TGTGCCAGCAGCTCCCGGGACAAGGCCTACGAGCAGTACTTC.

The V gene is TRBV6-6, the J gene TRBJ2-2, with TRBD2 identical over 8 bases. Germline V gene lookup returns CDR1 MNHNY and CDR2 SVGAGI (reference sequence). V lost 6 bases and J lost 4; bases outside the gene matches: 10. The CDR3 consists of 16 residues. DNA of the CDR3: TGTGCCAGCAGCGAGTCGGGGGGGCCGGGCACCGGGGAGCTGTTTTTT. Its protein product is CASSESGGPGTGELFF.

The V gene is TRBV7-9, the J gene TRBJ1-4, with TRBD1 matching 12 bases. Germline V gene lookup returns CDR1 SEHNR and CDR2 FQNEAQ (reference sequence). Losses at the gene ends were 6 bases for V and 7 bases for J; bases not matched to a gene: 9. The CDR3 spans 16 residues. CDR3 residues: CASSPGTGGSLEKLFF. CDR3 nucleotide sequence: TGTGCCAGCAGTCCCGGGACAGGGGGCTCTCTTGAAAAACTGTTTTTT.

In nucleotides, the CDR3 is TGTGCCAGCAGCAAAATCCGGGACAAGGACAATGAGCAGTTCTTC. It codes for CASSKIRDKDNEQFF. The chain has TRBV27 and TRBJ2-1, with TRBD1 as a possible D gene (6 bases). V was cut by 6 bases and J by 5 bases, with 17 bases left in between. This CDR3 is 15 amino acids long. Germline V gene data show CDR1 as MNHEY and CDR2 as SMNVEV (reference sequence).

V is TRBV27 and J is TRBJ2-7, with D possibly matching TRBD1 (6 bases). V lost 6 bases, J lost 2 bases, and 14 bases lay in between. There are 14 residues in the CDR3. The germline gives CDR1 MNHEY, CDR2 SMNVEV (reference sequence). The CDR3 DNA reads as TGTGCCAGCAGCTTCCAGGGGTCCACCTACGAGCAGTACTTC. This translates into CASSFQGSTYEQYF.

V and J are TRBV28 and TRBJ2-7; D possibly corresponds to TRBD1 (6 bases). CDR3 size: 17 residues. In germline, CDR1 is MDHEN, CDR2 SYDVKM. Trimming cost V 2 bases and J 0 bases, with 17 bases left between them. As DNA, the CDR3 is TGTGCCAGCAGTTTACTATTGCGTCAGGGGAGCTCCTACGAGCAGTACTTC. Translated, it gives CASSLLLRQGSSYEQYF.

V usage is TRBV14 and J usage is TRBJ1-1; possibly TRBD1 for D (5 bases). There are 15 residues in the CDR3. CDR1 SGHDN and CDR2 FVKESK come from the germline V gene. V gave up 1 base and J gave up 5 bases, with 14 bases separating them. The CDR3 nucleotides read TGTGCCAGCAGCCAAGCCGTTCGAAGGGGAACTGAAGCTTTCTTT. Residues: CASSQAVRRGTEAFF.

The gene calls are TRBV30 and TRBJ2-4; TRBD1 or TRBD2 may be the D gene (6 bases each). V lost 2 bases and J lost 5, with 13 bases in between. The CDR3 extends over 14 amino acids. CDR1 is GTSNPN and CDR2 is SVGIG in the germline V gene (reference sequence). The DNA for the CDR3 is TGTGCCTGGAGTCCGGGGGCTGGGGAAAACATTCAGTACTTC. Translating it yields CAWSPGAGENIQYF. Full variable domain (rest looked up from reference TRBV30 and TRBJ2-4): SQTIHQWPATLVQPVGSPLSLECTVEGTSNPNLYWYRQAAGRGLQLLFYSVGIGQISSEVPQNLSASRPQDRQFILSSKKLLLSDSGFYLCAWSPGAGENIQYFGAGTRLSVL.

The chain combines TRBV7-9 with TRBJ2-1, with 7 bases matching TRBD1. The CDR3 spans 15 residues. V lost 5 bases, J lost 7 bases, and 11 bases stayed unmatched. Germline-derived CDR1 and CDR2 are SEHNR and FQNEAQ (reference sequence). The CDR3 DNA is TGTGCCAGCAGCCTTGGGGAAGGGGGCTTTAATGAGCAGTTCTTC. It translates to CASSLGEGGFNEQFF.

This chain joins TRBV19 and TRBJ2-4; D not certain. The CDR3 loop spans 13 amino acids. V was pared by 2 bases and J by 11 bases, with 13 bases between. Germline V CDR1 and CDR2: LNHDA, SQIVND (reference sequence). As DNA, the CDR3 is TGTGCCAGTAGTATAAGCCAAAATACTGTTCAGTACTTC. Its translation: CASSISQNTVQYF.

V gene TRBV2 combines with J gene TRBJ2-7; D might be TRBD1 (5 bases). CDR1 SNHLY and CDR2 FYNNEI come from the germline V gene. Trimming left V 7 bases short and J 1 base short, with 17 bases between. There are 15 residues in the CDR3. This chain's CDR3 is CASNRWAGSSYEQYF. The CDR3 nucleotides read TGTGCCAGCAACCGATGGGCAGGGTCTTCCTACGAGCAGTACTTC.

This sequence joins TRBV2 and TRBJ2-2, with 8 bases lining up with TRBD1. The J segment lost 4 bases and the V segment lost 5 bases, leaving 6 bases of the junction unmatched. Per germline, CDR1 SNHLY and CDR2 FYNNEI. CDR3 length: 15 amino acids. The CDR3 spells CASSLRGQGTGELFF. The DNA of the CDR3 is TGTGCCAGCAGTCTCAGGGGGCAAGGCACCGGGGAGCTGTTTTTT.

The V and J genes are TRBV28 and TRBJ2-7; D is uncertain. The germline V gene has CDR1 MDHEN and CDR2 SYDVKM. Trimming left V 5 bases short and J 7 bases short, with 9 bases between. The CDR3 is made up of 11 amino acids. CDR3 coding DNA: TGTGCCAGCAGTCGGACGTCTGAGCAGTACTTC. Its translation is CASSRTSEQYF. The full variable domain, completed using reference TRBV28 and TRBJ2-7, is DVKVTQSSRYLVKRTGEKVFLECVQDMDHENMFWYRQDPGLGLRLIYFSYDVKMKEKGDIPEGYSVSREKKERFSLILESASTNQTSMYLCASSRTSEQYFGPGTRLTVT.

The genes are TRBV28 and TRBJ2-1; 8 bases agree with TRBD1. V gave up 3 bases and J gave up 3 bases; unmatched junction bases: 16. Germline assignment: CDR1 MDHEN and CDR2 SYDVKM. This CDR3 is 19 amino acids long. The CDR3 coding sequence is TGTGCCAGCAGTTTTCCTACGGCAGGGGGCCGCTCCTACTACAATGAGCAGTTCTTC. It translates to CASSFPTAGGRSYYNEQFF.

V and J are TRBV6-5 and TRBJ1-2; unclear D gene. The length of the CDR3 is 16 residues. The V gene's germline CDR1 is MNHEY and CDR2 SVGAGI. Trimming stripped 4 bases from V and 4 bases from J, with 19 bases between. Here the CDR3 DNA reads TGTGCCAGCAGTTCCCTAAACCCTCCCCCCGGCTATGGCTACACCTTC. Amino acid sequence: CASSSLNPPPGYGYTF.

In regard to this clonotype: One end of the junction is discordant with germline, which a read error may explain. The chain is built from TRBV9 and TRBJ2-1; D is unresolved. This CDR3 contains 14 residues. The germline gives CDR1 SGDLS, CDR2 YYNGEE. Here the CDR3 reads CASSGRTDGYEQFF. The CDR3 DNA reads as TGTGCCAGCAGCGGCCGGACGGATGGCTATGAACAGTTCTTC.

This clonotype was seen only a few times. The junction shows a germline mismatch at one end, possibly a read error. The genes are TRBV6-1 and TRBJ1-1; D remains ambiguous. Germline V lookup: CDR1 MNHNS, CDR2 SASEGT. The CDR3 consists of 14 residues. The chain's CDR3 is CASSEGEPYTEAFF. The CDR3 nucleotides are TGTGCCAGCAGTGAAGGGGAACCTTACACTGAAGCTTTTTTT.

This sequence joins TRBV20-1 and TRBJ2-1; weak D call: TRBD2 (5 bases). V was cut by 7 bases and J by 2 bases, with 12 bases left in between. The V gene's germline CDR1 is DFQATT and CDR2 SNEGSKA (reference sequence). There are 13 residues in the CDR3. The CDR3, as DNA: TGCAGTGTCCCCCGGGGTACCTACAATGAGCAGTTCTTC. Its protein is CSVPRGTYNEQFF.

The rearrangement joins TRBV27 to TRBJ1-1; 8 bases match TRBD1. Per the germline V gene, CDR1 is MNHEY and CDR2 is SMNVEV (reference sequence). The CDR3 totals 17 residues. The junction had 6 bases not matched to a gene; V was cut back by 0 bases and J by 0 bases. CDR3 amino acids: CASSLSVQGALNTEAFF. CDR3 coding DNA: TGTGCCAGCAGTTTATCTGTGCAGGGGGCGTTGAACACTGAAGCTTTCTTT.

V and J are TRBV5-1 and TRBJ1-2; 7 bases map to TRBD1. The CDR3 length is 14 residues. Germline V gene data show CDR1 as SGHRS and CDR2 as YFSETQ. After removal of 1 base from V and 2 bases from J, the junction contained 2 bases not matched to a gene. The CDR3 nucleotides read TGCGCCAGCAGCTTGACAGGGGAGAACTATGGCTACACCTTC. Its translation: CASSLTGENYGYTF.

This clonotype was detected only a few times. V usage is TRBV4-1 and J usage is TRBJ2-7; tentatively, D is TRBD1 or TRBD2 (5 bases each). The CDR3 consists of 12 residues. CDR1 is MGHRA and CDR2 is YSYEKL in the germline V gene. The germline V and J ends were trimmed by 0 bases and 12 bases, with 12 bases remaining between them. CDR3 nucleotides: TGCGCCAGCAGCCAAGATTCGAGGGGAGTGTACTTC. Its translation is CASSQDSRGVYF.

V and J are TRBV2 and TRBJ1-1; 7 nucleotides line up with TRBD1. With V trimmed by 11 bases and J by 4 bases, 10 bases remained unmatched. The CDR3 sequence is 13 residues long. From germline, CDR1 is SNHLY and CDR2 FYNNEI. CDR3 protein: CAGRDRASTEAFF. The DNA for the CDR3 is TGTGCCGGCCGAGACAGGGCGAGCACTGAAGCTTTCTTT.

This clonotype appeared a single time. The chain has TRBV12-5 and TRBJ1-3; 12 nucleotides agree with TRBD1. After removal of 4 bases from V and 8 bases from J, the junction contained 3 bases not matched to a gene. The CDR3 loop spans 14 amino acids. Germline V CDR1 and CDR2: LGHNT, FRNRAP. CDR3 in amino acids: CASGSGQGADTIYF. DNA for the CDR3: TGTGCTAGTGGTTCGGGACAGGGGGCTGACACCATATATTTT.

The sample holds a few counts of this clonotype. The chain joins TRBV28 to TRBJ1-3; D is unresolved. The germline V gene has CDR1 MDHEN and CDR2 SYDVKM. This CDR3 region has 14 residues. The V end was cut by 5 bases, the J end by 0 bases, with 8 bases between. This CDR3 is CASSLLNSGNTIYF. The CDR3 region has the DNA TGTGCCAGCAGTCTCCTCAACTCTGGAAACACCATATATTTT. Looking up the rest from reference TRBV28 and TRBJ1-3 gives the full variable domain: DVKVTQSSRYLVKRTGEKVFLECVQDMDHENMFWYRQDPGLGLRLIYFSYDVKMKEKGDIPEGYSVSREKKERFSLILESASTNQTSMYLCASSLLNSGNTIYFGEGSWLTVV.